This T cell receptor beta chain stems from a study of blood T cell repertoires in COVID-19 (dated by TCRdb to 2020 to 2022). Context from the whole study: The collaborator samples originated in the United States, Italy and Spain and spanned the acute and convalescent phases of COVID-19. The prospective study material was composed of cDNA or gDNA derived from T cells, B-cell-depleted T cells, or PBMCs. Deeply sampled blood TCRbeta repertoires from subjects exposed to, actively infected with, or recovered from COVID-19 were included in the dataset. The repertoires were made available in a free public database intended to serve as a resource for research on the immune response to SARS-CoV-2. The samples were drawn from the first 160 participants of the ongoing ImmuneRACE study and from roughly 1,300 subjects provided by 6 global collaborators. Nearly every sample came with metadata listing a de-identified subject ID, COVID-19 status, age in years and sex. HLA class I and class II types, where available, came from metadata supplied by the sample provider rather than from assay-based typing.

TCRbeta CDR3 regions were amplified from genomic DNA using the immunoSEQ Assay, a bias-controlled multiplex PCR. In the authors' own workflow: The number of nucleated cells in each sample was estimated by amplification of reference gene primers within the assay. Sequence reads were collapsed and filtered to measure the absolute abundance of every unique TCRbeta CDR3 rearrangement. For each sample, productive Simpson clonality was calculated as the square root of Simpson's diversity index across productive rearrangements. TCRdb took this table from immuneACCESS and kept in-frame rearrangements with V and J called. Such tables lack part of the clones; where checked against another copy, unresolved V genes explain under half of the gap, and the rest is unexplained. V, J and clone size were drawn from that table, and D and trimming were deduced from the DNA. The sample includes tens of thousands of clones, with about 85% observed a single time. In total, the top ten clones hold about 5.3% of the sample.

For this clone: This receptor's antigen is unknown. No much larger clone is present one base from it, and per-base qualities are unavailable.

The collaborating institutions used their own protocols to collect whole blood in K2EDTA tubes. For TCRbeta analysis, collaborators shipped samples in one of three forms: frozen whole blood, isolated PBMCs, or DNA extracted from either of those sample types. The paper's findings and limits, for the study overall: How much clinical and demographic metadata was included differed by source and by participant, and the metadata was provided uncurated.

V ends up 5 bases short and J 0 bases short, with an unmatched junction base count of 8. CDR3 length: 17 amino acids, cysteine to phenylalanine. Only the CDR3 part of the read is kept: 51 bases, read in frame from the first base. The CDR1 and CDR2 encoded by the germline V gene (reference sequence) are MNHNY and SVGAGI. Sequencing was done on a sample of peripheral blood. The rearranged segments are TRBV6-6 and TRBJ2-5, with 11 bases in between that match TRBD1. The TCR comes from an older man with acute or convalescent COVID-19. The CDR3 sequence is CASSLGQGAVYQETQYF. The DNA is TGTGCCAGCAGTCTCGGACAGGGGGCGGTTTACCAAGAGACCCAGTACTTC.